Detailed here is one T cell receptor (beta chain). These data originate in a study of shared clonotypes between healthy human individuals. Study as a whole: The study drew on a couple of women and a few men aged 18 to 49 as donors.

The CDR3 contains 13 residues. Trimming removed 3 bases from V and 5 bases from J; junction bases left unmatched: 3. The germline V gene has CDR1 KGHSH and CDR2 LQKENI. Every immunoSEQ plate was one replicate of a subset's evenly spread DNA. Sorted-subset replicate PCRs used approximately 200 ng of genomic DNA. This amount corresponded to approximately 30,000 T cell genomes. Here immunoSEQ multiplex PCR was the method, and the copy in TCRdb shows in-frame clones only, minus some. The table includes about 800,000 clones, roughly 96% detected once. Terminally differentiated effector memory CD45RA+ cells were excluded by CCR7 positive selection of CD45RO-negative cells.

The sequence came from a man aged 25-45 years in good health. The genes are TRBV18 and TRBJ1-1; 7 nucleotides line up with TRBD1. Source material: naive CD8+ T cells sorted from blood. The CDR3 protein is CASSPGTATEAFF. The CDR3 DNA is TGTGCCAGCTCACCCGGGACAGCGACTGAAGCTTTCTTT.